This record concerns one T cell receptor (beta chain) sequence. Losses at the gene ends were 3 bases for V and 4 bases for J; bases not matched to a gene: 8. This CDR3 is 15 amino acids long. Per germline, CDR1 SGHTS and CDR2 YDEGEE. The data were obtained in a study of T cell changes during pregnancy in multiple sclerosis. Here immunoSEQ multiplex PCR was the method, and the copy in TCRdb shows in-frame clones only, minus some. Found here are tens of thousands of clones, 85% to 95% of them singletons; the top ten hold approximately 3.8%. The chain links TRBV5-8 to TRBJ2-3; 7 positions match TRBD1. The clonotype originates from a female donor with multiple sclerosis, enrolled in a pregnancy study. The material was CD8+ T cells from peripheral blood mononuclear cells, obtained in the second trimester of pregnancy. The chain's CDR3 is CASSSTGEAADTQYF. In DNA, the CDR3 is TGTGCCAGCAGCTCAACAGGGGAAGCGGCAGATACGCAGTATTTT.